Listed below are T cell receptor beta chains from one sample, sequenced in a study of T-cell memory formation after mild COVID-19. TCRdb passed the 5' RACE reads through MiXCR, listing each CDR3 protein once. In the table there are fewer than 650,000 distinct CDR3 sequences, about 20% of which are singletons. The specimen was PBMCs or a T cell subset sorted from them (not recorded which). Source of these receptors: an adult woman who had mild COVID-19 (a few samples of this study predate the infection). Cell type and time point are not known. Both conserved end residues are part of each CDR3. Fields, in order: V gene, J gene, CDR3 protein.

TRBV28	TRBJ2-3	CASRDRVRTDTQYF
TRBV5-1	TRBJ2-3	CASSSNAWGASDTQYF
TRBV10-3	TRBJ2-7	CAISEASGNEQYF
TRBV12-3/TRBV12-4	TRBJ2-3	CASSLLNRIADTQYF
TRBV7-6	TRBJ2-1	CASSLESGGSYNEQFF
TRBV11-3	TRBJ1-2	CASSLGAGPDYGYTF
TRBV7-3	TRBJ1-1	CASSRQGGTMNTEAFF
TRBV4-3	TRBJ2-1	CASSQVPGLAGDEQFF
TRBV11-2	TRBJ1-1	CASSPELWRIGEAFF
TRBV30	TRBJ1-2	CAWSAGRGIYGYTF
TRBV4-3	TRBJ2-7	CASSQEREEPYEQYF
TRBV5-1	TRBJ1-4	CASSLAPRGQEKLFF
TRBV4-2	TRBJ2-3	CASSSGTPEGTQYF
TRBV7-9	TRBJ2-1	CASRDPSGMQFF
TRBV14	TRBJ1-1	CASSQGYIYAFF
TRBV27	TRBJ2-1	CASNFRRQGALNEQFF
TRBV19	TRBJ2-1	CASSTGGDYNEQFF
TRBV10-3	TRBJ2-7	CAISTTGSLGEQYF
TRBV4-2	TRBJ1-2	CASSQDFRGNYGYTF
TRBV11-1	TRBJ2-2	CASSLLPGGIGELFF
TRBV12-3/TRBV12-4	TRBJ2-1	CASSPLRGLGTYNEQFF
TRBV7-9	TRBJ2-6	CASSAPAAQNRSGANVLTF
TRBV7-9	TRBJ2-2	CASSKKGQENTGELFF
TRBV25-1	TRBJ2-2	CASRETLRVTGELFF
TRBV5-5	TRBJ2-5	CASSFLGQSQETQYF
TRBV12-3/TRBV12-4	TRBJ2-2	CASSLQETTGELFF
TRBV7-7	TRBJ2-5	CASSLAPIQEAQYF
TRBV5-1	TRBJ2-4	CASSGQQAAKNIQYF